This TCR beta chain emerged from a study of T cell responses to AZD1222 COVID-19 vaccine. This CDR3 is 16 amino acids long. Germline V gene sequence: CDR1 ENHRY, CDR2 SYGVKD. V lost 6 bases and J 2 bases, leaving 19 bases between the germline ends. Overall study findings and caveats: Vaccine-related CD4 TCRs covered spike, predominating at 160-218 and 743-854. None of the repertoires were sampled until the peak T cell response had passed. The reported proportion of spike-specific TCRs targeting unmutated variant regions was nearly half. Breadth and depth of Spike-specific TCRs rose after two AZD1222 doses.

Regarding this clone: Its antigen is as yet unknown.

Using immunoSEQ multiplex PCR, the repertoire was profiled, and TCRdb retains in-frame clones only, with some absent. Found here are 200,000 or so clones, 85% to 90% of them singletons; the top ten hold over 6%. The chain has TRBV10-3 and TRBJ2-5; D may be TRBD1 or TRBD2 (5 bases each). The starting material was peripheral blood, obtained on day 0 of AZD1222 vaccination. The TCR was taken from an adult in good health. The CDR3 spells CAISTGTGNGQETQYF. In DNA form, the CDR3 reads TGTGCCATCAGCACCGGGACCGGGAATGGGCAAGAGACCCAGTACTTC.